This T cell receptor beta chain emerged from a study of T cell responses to AZD1222 COVID-19 vaccine. Study-wide points: The study identified only a handful of AZD1222 recipients as seropositive at baseline. Females made up more of the donors, who were largely white British, and clonal diversity may have come out too low. Spike regions recognized by vaccine-associated CD4 TCRs spanned the protein, led by 160-218 and 743-854.

Germline lookup yields CDR1 SGHRS and CDR2 YFSETQ. Trimming cost V 4 bases and J 3 bases; bases outside gene matches: 3. CDR3 size: 13 residues. Sequenced by immunoSEQ multiplex PCR; TCRdb stores in-frame clones only, minus some. The table records over 150,000 clones, 92% of them present only once. Concerning this clone: Its antigen remains unidentified. Other DNA sequences from this sample encode an identical CDR3 as well.

The TCR was taken from an adult in good health. Sequencing was performed on peripheral blood, taken on day 0 of MenACWY control vaccination. The chain recombines TRBV5-1 with TRBJ1-1; 7 bases fit TRBD1. The CDR3 loop is CASSARGDTEAFF. The CDR3 coding sequence is TGCGCCAGCAGCGCCAGGGGGGACACTGAAGCTTTCTTT.